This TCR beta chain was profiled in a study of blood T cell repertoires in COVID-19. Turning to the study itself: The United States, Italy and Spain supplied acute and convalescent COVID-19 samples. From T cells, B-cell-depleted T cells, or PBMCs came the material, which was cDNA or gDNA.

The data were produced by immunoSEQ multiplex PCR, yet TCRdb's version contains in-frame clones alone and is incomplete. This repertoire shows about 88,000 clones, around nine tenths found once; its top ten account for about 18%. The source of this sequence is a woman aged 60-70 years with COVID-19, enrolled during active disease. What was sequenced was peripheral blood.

CDR3 in amino acids: CASSPDEGGYTF. The CDR3, as DNA: TGTGCCAGCAGTCCCGACGAGGGAGGCTACACCTTC. The chain uses TRBV6-5 and TRBJ1-2; no reliable D call. This CDR3 has 12 amino acids. Trimming left V 5 bases short and J 8 bases short, with 12 bases between. CDR1 is MNHEY, CDR2 SVGAGI, per germline.